The sequence of this T cell receptor beta chain was determined in a study of CD8 T cells in Susac syndrome. General study results and limits: It was acknowledged by the study that relatively few individuals were included in its TCR sequencing and HLA analysis.

RNA was extracted with the RNeasy kit, and a quantity of about 0.45 to 1 ug was reverse transcribed using random hexamers. Via MiXCR, TCRdb re-called the immunoSEQ multiplex PCR reads, giving one row per CDR3 protein. The sample carries roughly 200,000 distinct CDR3 sequences, about 95% recorded once. CDR1 is SGHTA, CDR2 FQGNSA, per germline. CDR3 length: 15 amino acids. The germline V and J ends were trimmed by 6 bases and 2 bases, with 16 bases remaining between them. Worth noting for this clonotype: The antigen remains unidentified.

Sequencing targeted TCR beta in T cells from blood (CD8+ and CD4+). Healthy donors served as the controls. They were matched for age and sex. Negative isolation was used for CD8+ and CD4+ T cells and FACS enrichment for TEMRA cells. V and J are TRBV7-2 and TRBJ2-5; unclear D gene. The receptor's source is a human donor in good health. Source material: CD4+ T cells from PBMCs. The CDR3 region is CASRLGRLTQETQYF. The CDR3, as DNA: TGTGCCAGCAGACTCGGACGACTTACTCAAGAGACCCAGTACTTC.